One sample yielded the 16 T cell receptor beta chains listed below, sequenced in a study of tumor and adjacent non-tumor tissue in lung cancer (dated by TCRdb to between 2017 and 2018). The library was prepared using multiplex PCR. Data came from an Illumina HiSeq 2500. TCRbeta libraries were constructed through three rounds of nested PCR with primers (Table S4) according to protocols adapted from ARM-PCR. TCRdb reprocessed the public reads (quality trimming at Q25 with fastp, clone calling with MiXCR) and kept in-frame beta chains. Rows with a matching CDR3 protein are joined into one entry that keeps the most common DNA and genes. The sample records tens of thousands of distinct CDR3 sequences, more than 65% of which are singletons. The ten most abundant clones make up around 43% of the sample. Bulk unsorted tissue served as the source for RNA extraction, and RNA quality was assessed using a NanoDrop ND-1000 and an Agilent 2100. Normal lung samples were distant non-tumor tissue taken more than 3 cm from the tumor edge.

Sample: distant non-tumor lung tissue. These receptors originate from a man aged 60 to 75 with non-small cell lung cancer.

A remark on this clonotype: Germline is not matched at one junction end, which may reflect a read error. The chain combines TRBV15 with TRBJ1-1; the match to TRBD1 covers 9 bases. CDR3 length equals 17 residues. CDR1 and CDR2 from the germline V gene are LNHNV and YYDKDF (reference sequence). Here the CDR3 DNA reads TGTGCCATCAGCCCGCGGCGGACAGGGGCCTCGAACACTGAAGCTTTCTTT. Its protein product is CAISPRRTGASNTEAFF.

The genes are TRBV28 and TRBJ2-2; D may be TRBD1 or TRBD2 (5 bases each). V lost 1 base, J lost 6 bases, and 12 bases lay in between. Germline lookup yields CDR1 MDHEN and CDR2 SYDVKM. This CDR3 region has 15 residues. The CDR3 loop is CASSLSRGVSGELFF. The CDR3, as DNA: TGTGCCAGCAGTTTATCTAGAGGGGTATCCGGGGAGCTGTTTTTT.

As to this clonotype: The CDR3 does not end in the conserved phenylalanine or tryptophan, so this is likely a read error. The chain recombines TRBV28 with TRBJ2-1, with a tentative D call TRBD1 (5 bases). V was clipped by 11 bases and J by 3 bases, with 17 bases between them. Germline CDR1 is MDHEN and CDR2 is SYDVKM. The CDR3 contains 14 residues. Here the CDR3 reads CASQGMTCYNEQFL. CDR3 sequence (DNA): TGTGCCTCGCAGGGAATGACATGCTACAATGAGCAGTTCCTC.

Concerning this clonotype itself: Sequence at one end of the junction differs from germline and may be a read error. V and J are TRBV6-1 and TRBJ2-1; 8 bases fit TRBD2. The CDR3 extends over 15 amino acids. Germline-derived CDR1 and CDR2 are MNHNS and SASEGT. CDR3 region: CASSATSAWGNVQFF. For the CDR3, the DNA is TGTGCCAGCAGTGCGACTAGCGCCTGGGGGAATGTGCAGTTCTTC.

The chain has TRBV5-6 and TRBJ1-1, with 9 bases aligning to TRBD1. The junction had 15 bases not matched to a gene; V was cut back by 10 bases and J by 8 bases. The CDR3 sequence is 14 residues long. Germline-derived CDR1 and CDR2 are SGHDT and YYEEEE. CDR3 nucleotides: TGTGCCGCCAGCCTTCTACAGGGGGCAGCGGAAGCTTTCTTT. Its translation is CAASLLQGAAEAFF.

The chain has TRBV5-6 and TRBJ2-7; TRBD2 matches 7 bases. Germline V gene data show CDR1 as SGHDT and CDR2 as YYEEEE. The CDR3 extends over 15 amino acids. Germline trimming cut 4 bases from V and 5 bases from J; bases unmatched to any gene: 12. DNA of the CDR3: TGTGCCAGCAGCATTAGTGGGGGGGTTAAAAACGAGCAGTACTTC. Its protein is CASSISGGVKNEQYF.

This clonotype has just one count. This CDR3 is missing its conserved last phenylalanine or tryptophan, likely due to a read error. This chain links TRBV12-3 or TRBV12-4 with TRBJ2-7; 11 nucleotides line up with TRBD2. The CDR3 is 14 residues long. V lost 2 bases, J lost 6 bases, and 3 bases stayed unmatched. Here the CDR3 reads CASSLLAGGGEQYS. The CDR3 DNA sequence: TGTGCCAGCAGTTTACTAGCGGGAGGAGGCGAGCAGTACTCA.

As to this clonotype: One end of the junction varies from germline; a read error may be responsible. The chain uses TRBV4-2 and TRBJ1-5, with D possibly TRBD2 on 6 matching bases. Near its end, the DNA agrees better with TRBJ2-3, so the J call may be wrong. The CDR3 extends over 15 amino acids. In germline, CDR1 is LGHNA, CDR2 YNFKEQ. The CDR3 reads CATSQDPTSNQPQYF. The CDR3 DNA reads TGTGCCACCAGCCAAGACCCCACTAGCAATCAGCCCCAGTATTTT.

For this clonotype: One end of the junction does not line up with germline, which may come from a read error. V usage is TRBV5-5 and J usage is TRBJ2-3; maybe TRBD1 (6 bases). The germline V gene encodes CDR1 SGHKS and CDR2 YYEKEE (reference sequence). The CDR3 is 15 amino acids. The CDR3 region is CASSFTGTSRDTQYF. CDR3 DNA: TGTGCCAGCAGCTTTACAGGGACCAGCAGAGATACGCAGTATTTT.

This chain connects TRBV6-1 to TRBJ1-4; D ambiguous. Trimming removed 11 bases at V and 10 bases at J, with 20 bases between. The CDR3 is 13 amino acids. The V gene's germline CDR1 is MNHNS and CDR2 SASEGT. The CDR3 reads CAASGLEGGKLFF. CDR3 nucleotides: TGTGCCGCCTCCGGACTCGAGGGTGGAAAACTGTTTTTT.

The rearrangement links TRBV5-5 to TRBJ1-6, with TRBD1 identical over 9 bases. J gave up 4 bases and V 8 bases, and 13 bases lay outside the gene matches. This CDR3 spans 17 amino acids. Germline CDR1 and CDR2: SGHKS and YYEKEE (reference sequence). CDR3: CASNLSGDRVYNSPLHF. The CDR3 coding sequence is TGTGCCAGTAACTTGAGCGGGGACAGGGTGTATAATTCACCCCTCCACTTT.

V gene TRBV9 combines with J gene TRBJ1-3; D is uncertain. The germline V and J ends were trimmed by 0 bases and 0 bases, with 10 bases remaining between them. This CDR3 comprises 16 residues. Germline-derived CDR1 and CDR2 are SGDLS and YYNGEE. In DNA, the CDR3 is TGTGCCAGCAGCGTAGGGCTGGCACCCTCTGGAAACACCATATATTTT. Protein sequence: CASSVGLAPSGNTIYF.

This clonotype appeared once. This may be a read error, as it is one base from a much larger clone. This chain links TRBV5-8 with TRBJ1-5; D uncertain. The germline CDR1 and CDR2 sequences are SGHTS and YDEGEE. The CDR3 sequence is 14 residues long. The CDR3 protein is CASSDILPNQPQLF. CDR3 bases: TGTGCCAGCAGCGACATTCTTCCCAATCAGCCCCAGCTTTTT.

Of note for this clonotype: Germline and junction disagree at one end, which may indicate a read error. As DNA, the CDR3 is TGCGCCGGCAGCCAAGGTTCGTTAACTGAAGCTTTCTTT. This translates into CAGSQGSLTEAFF. The chain employs TRBV4-1 and TRBJ1-1; D is ambiguous. The CDR3 has 13 amino acids. Per germline, CDR1 MGHRA and CDR2 YSYEKL.

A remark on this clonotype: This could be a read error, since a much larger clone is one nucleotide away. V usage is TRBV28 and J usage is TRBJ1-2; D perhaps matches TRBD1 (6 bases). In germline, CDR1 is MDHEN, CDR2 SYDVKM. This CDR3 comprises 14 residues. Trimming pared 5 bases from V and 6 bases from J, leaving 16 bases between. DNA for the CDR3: TGTGCCAGCAGTGGGACATGGGCGTCCGATGGCTACACCTTC. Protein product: CASSGTWASDGYTF.

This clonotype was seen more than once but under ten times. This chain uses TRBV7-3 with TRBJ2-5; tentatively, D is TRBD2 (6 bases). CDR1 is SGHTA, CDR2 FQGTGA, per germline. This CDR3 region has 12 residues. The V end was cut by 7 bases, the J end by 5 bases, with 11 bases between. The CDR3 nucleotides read TGTGCCAGCAACCCTGGAGGGGAGACCCAGTACTTC. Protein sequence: CASNPGGETQYF.